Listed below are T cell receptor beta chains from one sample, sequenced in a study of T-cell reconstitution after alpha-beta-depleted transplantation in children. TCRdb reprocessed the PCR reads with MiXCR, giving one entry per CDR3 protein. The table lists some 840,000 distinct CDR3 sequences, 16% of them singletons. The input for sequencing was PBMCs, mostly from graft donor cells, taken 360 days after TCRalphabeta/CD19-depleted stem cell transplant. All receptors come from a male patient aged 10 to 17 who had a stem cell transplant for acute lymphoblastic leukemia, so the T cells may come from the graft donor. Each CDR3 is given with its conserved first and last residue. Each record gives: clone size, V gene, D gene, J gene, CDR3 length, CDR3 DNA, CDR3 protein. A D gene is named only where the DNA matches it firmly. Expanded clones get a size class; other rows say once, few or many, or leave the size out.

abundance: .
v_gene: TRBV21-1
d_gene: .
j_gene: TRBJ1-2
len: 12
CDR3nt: TGTGCCAGCAGCAAAGGGGGGTATGGCTACACCTTC
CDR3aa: CASSKGGYGYTF

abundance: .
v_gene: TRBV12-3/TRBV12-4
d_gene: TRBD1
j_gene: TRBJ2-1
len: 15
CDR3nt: TGTGCCAGCAGTCACGCAGGGGGTCGGAACAATGAGCAGTTCTTC
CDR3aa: CASSHAGGRNNEQFF

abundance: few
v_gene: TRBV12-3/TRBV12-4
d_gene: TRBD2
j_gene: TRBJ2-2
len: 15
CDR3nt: TGTGCCAGCAGATCGGGACTAGTGAACACCGGGGAGCTGTTTTTT
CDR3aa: CASRSGLVNTGELFF

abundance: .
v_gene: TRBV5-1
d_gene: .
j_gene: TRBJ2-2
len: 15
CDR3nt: TGCGCCAGCAGCTTGGCACTCCTATTCACCGGGGAGCTGTTTTTT
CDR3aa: CASSLALLFTGELFF

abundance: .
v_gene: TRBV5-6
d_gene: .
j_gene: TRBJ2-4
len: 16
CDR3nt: TGTGCCAGCAGCTCGGCACTCGGACACCGCAAAAACATTCAGTACTTC
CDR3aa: CASSSALGHRKNIQYF

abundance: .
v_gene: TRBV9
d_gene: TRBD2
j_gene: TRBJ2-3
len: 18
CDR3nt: TGTGCCAGCAGCGCCCCGTGGGGTAGCGGGAGGGCCACAGATACGCAGTATTTT
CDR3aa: CASSAPWGSGRATDTQYF

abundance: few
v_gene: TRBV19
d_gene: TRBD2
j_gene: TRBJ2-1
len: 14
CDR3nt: TGTGCCAGTAGGGGGACTAGCTTTCTCAATGAGCAGTTCTTC
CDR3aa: CASRGTSFLNEQFF

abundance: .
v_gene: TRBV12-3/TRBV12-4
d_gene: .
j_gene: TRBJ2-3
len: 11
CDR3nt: TGTGCCAGCAGTTCTCTGATGGGTTTTTATTTT
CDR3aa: CASSSLMGFYF

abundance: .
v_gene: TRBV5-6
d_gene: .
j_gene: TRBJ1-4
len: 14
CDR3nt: TGTGCCAGCAGCCACACCGGGGCGGCTGAAAAACTGTTTTTT
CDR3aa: CASSHTGAAEKLFF

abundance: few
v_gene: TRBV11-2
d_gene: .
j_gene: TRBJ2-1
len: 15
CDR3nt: TGTGCCAGCAGCTTAGTCTCGTCAACGACCGTTGAGCAGTTCTTC
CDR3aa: CASSLVSSTTVEQFF

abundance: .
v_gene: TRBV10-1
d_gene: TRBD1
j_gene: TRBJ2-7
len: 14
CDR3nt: TGCGCCAGCAGTCGGGACAGCTCTTTCTACGAGCAGTACTTC
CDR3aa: CASSRDSSFYEQYF

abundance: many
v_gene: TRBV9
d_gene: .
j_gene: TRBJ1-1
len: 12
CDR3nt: TGTGCCAGCAGCCCCGCGAGGGGTGAAGCTTTCTTT
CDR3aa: CASSPARGEAFF

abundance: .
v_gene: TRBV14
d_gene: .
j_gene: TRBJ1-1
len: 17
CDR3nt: TGTGCCAGCAGCCCCCTTGGGAGGGTAGGGATGAGCACTGAAGCTTTCTTT
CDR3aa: CASSPLGRVGMSTEAFF

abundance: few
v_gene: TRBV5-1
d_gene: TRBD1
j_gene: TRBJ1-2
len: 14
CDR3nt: TGCGCCAGCAGCTTGGCGACAGGGTCGGGTGGCTACACCTTC
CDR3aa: CASSLATGSGGYTF

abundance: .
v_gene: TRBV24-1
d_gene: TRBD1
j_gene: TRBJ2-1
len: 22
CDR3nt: TGTGCCACCAGTGATTTAGGGTACCGGGACAGACCCTTCGAAGCCTCCTACAATGAGCAGTTCTTC
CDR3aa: CATSDLGYRDRPFEASYNEQFF

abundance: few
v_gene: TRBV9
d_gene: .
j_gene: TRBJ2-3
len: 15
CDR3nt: TGTGCCAGCAGCTCGGGGTGGGGACTGGGAGATACGCAGTATTTT
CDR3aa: CASSSGWGLGDTQYF

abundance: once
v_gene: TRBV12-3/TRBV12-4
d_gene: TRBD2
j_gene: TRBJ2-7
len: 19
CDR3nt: TGTGCCAGCAGTGGGGGGACAGGGAGCGGACTAGCGGGAGCCTACGAGCAGTACTTC
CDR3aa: CASSGGTGSGLAGAYEQYF

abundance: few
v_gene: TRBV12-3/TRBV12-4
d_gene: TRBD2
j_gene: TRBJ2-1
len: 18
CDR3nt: TGTGCCAGCAGTGAACGCCGGACTAGCGGGAGGGTGTACAATGAGCAGTTCTTC
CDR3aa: CASSERRTSGRVYNEQFF

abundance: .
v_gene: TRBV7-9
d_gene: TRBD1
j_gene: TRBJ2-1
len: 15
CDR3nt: TGTGCCAGCAGAACCGGGGACAGGGGTTACAATGAGCAGTTCTTC
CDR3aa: CASRTGDRGYNEQFF

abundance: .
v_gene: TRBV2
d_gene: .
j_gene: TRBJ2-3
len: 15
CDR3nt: TGTGCCAGCAGTGATCTCCGGAGAGGCACAGATACGCAGTATTTT
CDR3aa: CASSDLRRGTDTQYF

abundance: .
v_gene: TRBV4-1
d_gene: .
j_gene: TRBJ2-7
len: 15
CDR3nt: TGCGCCAGCAGCCAAGAAATGCGTATTTCCTACGAGCAGTACTTC
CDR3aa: CASSQEMRISYEQYF

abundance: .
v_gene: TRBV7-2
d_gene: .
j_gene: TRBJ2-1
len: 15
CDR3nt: TGTGCCAGCAGCTTGAGACTAGATGGCTACAATGAGCAGTTCTTC
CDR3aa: CASSLRLDGYNEQFF

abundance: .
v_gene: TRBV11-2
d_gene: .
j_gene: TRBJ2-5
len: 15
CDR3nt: TGTGCCAGCAGCTTAGGAGTCGTGACCCAAGAGACCCAGTACTTC
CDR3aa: CASSLGVVTQETQYF

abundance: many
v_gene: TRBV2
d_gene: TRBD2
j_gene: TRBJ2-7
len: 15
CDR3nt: TGTGCCAGCGGGGGACTAGCGGGAGGTGGGGTCGAGCAGTACTTC
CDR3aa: CASGGLAGGGVEQYF

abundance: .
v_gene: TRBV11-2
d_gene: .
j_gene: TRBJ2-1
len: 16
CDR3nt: TGTGCCAGCAGCGGAGGGACAGAAAGCTCCTACAATGAGCAGTTCTTC
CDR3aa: CASSGGTESSYNEQFF

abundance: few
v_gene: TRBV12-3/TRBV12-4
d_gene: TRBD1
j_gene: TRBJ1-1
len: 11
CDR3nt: TGTGCCAGCAGCCCCCCAGGGGGGGCTTTCTTT
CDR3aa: CASSPPGGAFF

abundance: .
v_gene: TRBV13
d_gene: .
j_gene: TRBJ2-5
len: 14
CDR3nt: TGTGCCAGCAGCTTTTCCAGCCATCAAGAGACCCAGTACTTC
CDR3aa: CASSFSSHQETQYF

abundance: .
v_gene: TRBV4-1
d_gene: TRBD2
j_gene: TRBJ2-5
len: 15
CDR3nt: TGCGCCAGCAGCCAAGGACTAGCGGGAGGGGAGACCCAGTACTTC
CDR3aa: CASSQGLAGGETQYF

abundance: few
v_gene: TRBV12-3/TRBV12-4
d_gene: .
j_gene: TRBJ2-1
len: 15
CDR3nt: TGTGCCAGCAGTTTAAGGGGCCAGTCCTACAATGAGCAGTTCTTC
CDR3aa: CASSLRGQSYNEQFF

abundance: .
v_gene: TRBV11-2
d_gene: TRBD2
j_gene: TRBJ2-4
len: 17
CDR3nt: TGTGCCAGCAGTTCTGGCCTCTCCCGCGGGAGGAACCTCATTCAGTACTTC
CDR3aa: CASSSGLSRGRNLIQYF

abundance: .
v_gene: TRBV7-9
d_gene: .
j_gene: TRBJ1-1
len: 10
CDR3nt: TGTGCCAGCATAGGCACTGAAGCTTTCTTT
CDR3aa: CASIGTEAFF

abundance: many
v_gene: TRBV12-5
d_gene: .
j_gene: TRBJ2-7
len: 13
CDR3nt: TGTGCTAGTGGTTTGGTCCCGCCCTACGAGCAGTACTTC
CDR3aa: CASGLVPPYEQYF

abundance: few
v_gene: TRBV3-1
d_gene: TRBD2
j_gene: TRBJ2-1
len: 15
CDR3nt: TGTGCCAGCAGCCAAGGACGACTAGCGGTCAATGAGCAGTTCTTC
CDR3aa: CASSQGRLAVNEQFF

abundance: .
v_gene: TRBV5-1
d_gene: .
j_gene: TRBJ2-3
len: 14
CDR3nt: TGCGCCAGCAGCGCCGGACTGCCCACAGATACGCAGTATTTT
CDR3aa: CASSAGLPTDTQYF

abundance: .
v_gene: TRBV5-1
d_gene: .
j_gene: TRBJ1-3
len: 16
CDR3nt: TGCGCCAGCAGCTTGGAGGGGCAACTTGTGGGAAACACCATATATTTT
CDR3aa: CASSLEGQLVGNTIYF

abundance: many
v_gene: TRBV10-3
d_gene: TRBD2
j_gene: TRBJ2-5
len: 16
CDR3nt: TGTGCCATCAGTGAGGGACTAGCGGGAGTGCAAGAGACCCAGTACTTC
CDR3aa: CAISEGLAGVQETQYF

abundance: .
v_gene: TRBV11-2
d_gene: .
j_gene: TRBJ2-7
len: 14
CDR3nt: TGTGCCAGCAGCACGACTAGTTGGGGCTACGAGCAGTACTTC
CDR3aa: CASSTTSWGYEQYF

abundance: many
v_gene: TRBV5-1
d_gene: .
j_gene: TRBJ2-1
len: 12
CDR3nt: TGCGCCAGCAAAACGGTGGGTGATGAGCAGTTCTTC
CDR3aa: CASKTVGDEQFF

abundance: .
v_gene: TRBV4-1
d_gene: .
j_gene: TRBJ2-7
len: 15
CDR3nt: TGCGCCAGCAGCCAAGAACGCATGGATGGTTGCGAGCAGTACTTC
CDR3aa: CASSQERMDGCEQYF

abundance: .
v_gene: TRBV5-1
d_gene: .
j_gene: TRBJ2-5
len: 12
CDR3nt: TGCGCCAGCAGACAGCCACAAGAGACCCAGTACTTC
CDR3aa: CASRQPQETQYF